This T cell receptor (beta chain) is drawn from a study of molecular identifiers for immune sequencing clone quantification. TCRdb processed the PCR reads anew with MiXCR; each CDR3 protein has one entry. Among 460,000 or so distinct CDR3 sequences listed, approximately 25% were seen once. This clonotype was recorded many times. Germline V gene sequence: CDR1 SNHLY, CDR2 FYNNEI. V lost 1 base and J 2 bases, leaving 12 bases between the germline ends. This CDR3 is built from 15 residues. The receptor's source is a human donor in good health. Some libraries in this study had Jurkat cell RNA spiked in. The material sequenced was naive CD8+ T cells from blood, with Jurkat cell RNA spiked in. This sample's subset: FACS-sorted CD8+CD4-CCR7+CD45RA+ naive T cells. The chain has TRBV2 and TRBJ2-7; possible D gene TRBD2, 6 bases. This CDR3 reads CASSEGGVPTYEQYF. The CDR3 DNA is TGTGCCAGCAGTGAAGGGGGGGTGCCCACCTACGAGCAGTACTTC.